This T cell receptor beta chain was found in a study of blood T cells in healthy people across ages. Broader study findings: Both naive CD4+ cell counts and diversity were greater in long-lived donors than in aged donors.

Turning to this clonotype: Its antigen remains unidentified.

Every sample gave at least 6 micrograms of total RNA when it was extracted. The second PCR ran roughly 7 to 11 cycles with a sample-barcoded 5' primer and J-beta primers. TCRdb re-analysed the 5' RACE reads in MiXCR, keeping a single row per CDR3 protein. The sample yields roughly 1.4 million distinct CDR3 sequences, 45% to 70% seen once. Sequenced input: blood. This receptor was identified in a man aged 18 to 29 in good health.

The CDR3 DNA reads TGCGCCAGCAGCCAAGAAGGGTATGGGACAGCTAATAGCAATCAGCCCCAGCATTTT. It encodes CASSQEGYGTANSNQPQHF. This chain joins TRBV4-1 and TRBJ1-5; TRBD1 matches 7 bases. V shed 0 bases, J shed 0 bases, and the junction held 11 bases outside the gene matches. Per the germline V gene, CDR1 is MGHRA and CDR2 is YSYEKL. This CDR3 has 19 amino acids.